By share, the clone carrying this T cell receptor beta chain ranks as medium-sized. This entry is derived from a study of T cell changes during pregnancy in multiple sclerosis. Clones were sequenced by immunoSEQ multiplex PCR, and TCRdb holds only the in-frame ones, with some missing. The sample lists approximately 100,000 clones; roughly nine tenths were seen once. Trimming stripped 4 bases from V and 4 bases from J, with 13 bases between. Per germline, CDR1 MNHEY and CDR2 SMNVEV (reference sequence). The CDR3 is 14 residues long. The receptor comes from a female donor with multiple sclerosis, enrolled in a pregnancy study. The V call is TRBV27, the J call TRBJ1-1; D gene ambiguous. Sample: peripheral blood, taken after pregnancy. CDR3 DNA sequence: TGTGCCAGCAGTTCCGGACTGTCGATCACTGAAGCTTTCTTT. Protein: CASSSGLSITEAFF.